These 14 T cell receptor beta chains came from one sample sequenced in a study of T and B cells in COVID-19 patients. Each TRB amplification used roughly 240-550 ng of genomic DNA from blood. Multiplex PCR with BIOMED2 TRB-A/B primer pools amplified TRB rearrangements. Using its own MiXCR run on the multiplex PCR reads, TCRdb lists one record per CDR3 protein. The table has 5,000 to 6,500 distinct CDR3 sequences, 27% seen once. Material: blood. The origin of the receptors is a human donor with active COVID-19. The donor label of this sample is uncertain.

On this clonotype: One base away lies a much larger clone, so this may be a sequencing read error. The chain is built from TRBV6-5 and TRBJ1-4; TRBD1 aligns across 9 bases. CDR3 length: 14 residues. Germline loops: CDR1 MNHEY, CDR2 SVGAGI. The CDR3 is CAGRSGTGIEKLFF. CDR3 sequence (DNA): TGTGCCGGCAGGTCCGGGACAGGGATTGAAAAACTGTTTTTT.

By frequency in the sample, this clonotype is medium-sized (0.01 to 0.1%). The genes are TRBV30 and TRBJ2-5; no clear D. This CDR3 spans 8 amino acids. The germline V gene has CDR1 GTSNPN and CDR2 SVGIG (reference sequence). The V end lost 8 bases, the J end lost 4 bases, and 2 bases lay between the germline ends. In DNA, the CDR3 is TGTGCCCTAGAGACCCAGTACTTC. Its protein product is CALETQYF.

This chain joins TRBV6-6 and TRBJ2-7; D may be TRBD1 or TRBD2 (6 bases each). Germline CDR1 MNHNY, CDR2 SVGAGI (reference sequence). CDR3 size: 16 residues. The V end lost 0 bases, the J end lost 3 bases, and 15 bases lay between the germline ends. CDR3 DNA sequence: TGTGCCAGCAGTTACTCGGGGCGGGAACAGGGCTACGAGCAGTACTTC. Protein: CASSYSGREQGYEQYF.

In its sample, this clonotype ranks as medium-sized. The chain has TRBV30 and TRBJ2-3; 7 bases fit TRBD1. This CDR3 is built from 15 residues. The V segment lost 2 bases and the J segment 2 bases; nucleotides outside the gene matches: 7. Germline CDR1 and CDR2: GTSNPN and SVGIG (reference sequence). The CDR3 loop reads CAWSIGQAPTDTQYF. Here the CDR3 DNA reads TGTGCCTGGAGTATAGGACAGGCCCCCACAGATACGCAGTATTTT. The complete variable domain, with remaining parts taken from reference TRBV30 and TRBJ2-3, reads SQTIHQWPATLVQPVGSPLSLECTVEGTSNPNLYWYRQAAGRGLQLLFYSVGIGQISSEVPQNLSASRPQDRQFILSSKKLLLSDSGFYLCAWSIGQAPTDTQYFGPGTRLTVL.

This clonotype is termed medium-sized. The rearrangement uses TRBV6-5 and TRBJ2-7, with D perhaps matching TRBD2 (6 bases). This CDR3 region has 13 residues. V was clipped by 7 bases and J by 2 bases, with 12 bases between them. Germline V gives CDR1 MNHEY, CDR2 SVGAGI. The CDR3, as DNA: TGTGCCAGCACCAAACCGGGAGCCTACGAGCAGTACTTC. It is translated as CASTKPGAYEQYF.

This clonotype was detected only a few times. This chain connects TRBV19 to TRBJ1-1, with 9 positions matching TRBD1. Germline values: CDR1 LNHDA, CDR2 SQIVND (reference sequence). This CDR3 has 13 residues. V lost 5 bases to trimming and J lost 9 bases; unmatched junction nucleotides: 7. Here the CDR3 DNA reads TGTGCCAGTAGTGGGGATAACAGGGGGCAAGCTTTCTTT. It is translated as CASSGDNRGQAFF.

This clonotype is termed medium-sized. This chain joins TRBV19 and TRBJ2-2; 11 nucleotides align to TRBD1. From germline, CDR1 is LNHDA and CDR2 SQIVND (reference sequence). V lost 7 bases to trimming and J lost 6 bases; unmatched junction nucleotides: 10. This CDR3 spans 16 amino acids. CDR3 protein: CASTKIRGQGAGELFF. CDR3 nucleotide sequence: TGTGCCAGTACCAAAATAAGGGGACAGGGGGCCGGGGAGCTGTTTTTT.

In its sample, this clonotype is medium-sized. V and J are TRBV30 and TRBJ2-2; D could derive from TRBD1 or TRBD2 (6 bases each). Germline values: CDR1 GTSNPN, CDR2 SVGIG (reference sequence). Trimming took 7 bases from V and 6 from J, leaving 9 bases between them. The CDR3 is made up of 11 amino acids. The CDR3 coding sequence is TGTGCCTCGAGGGGGGCCGGGGAGCTGTTTTTT. This translates into CASRGAGELFF.

This clonotype was recorded a few times. This chain uses TRBV5-4 with TRBJ2-7; 7 bases agree with TRBD1. CDR3 length: 14 residues. Germline CDR1 and CDR2: SGHNT and YYREEE (reference sequence). V lost 0 bases and J lost 5; bases outside the gene matches: 5. The CDR3 sequence: CASSLGLTGDEQYF. The CDR3 bases are TGTGCCAGCAGCTTGGGGCTTACAGGGGACGAGCAGTACTTC. Drawing the rest from reference TRBV5-4 and TRBJ2-7, the complete variable domain is ETGVTQSPTHLIKTRGQQVTLRCSSQSGHNTVSWYQQALGQGPQFIFQYYREEENGRGNFPPRFSGLQFPNYSSELNVNALELDDSALYLCASSLGLTGDEQYFGPGTRLTVT.

V is TRBV6-2 or TRBV6-3 and J is TRBJ2-7; D might be TRBD2 (5 bases). From germline, CDR1 is MNHEY and CDR2 SVGEGT. CDR3 length: 17 amino acids. Trimming removed 2 bases at V and 1 base at J, with 18 bases between. DNA for the CDR3: TGTGCCAGCAGTTACCCCTTCACGGGAAGGGTGTCCTACGAGCAGTACTTC. Amino acids: CASSYPFTGRVSYEQYF.

This clonotype is categorized as medium-sized. The chain links TRBV19 to TRBJ1-1; D call uncertain. The CDR3 runs to 13 residues. V was trimmed by 3 bases and J by 5 bases, leaving 10 bases between them. Germline V lookup: CDR1 LNHDA, CDR2 SQIVND (reference sequence). CDR3 residues: CASSIGELTEAFF. CDR3 DNA sequence: TGTGCCAGTAGTATTGGCGAGTTAACTGAAGCTTTCTTT.

To note about this clonotype: Given a much more abundant clone one base away, this may be a read error. The chain employs TRBV19 and TRBJ1-4, with D maybe TRBD1 (5 bases). This CDR3 contains 15 residues. From germline, CDR1 is LNHDA and CDR2 SQIVND (reference sequence). The DNA of the CDR3 is TGTGCCAGTAATATAGGGCTGGGACCAAATGAAAAACTGTTTTTT. Residues: CASNIGLGPNEKLFF.

This clonotype is termed medium-sized. The chain links TRBV11-3 to TRBJ1-2, with D perhaps matching TRBD1 (5 bases). The CDR3 sequence is 16 residues long. Germline CDR1 reads SGHNT; CDR2 reads YENEEA. V was shortened by 0 bases and J by 3 bases, with 14 bases between the two germline ends. The CDR3 nucleotides read TGTGCCAGCAGCTTAGATTCTACAGGCACCTACTATGGCTACACCTTC. It is translated as CASSLDSTGTYYGYTF.

This clonotype was picked up a small number of times. The rearrangement uses TRBV6-5 and TRBJ1-1; no definite D call. V lost 2 bases to trimming and J lost 6 bases, with 13 bases between them. This CDR3 spans 14 amino acids. Germline V gives CDR1 MNHEY, CDR2 SVGAGI. The CDR3 is CASSYLGSTAEAFF. DNA for the CDR3: TGTGCCAGCAGTTACCTGGGATCCACCGCTGAAGCTTTCTTT.